This passage covers 12 T cell receptor beta chains from one sample sequenced in a study of T-cell reconstitution after alpha-beta-depleted transplantation in children. The TCRbeta library incorporated unique molecular identifiers. Using its own MiXCR run on the PCR reads, TCRdb lists one record per CDR3 protein. Altogether 530,000 or so distinct CDR3 sequences are present, 27% being singletons, with the ten largest covering about 35%. The specimen was PBMCs, collected before TCRalphabeta/CD19-depleted stem cell transplant. The source is a boy younger than two with Wiskott-Aldrich syndrome, due to receive a stem cell transplant.

The sample holds a few counts of this clonotype. The chain is built from TRBV4-2 and TRBJ2-5, with 7 positions matching TRBD2. This CDR3 spans 17 amino acids. Germline V gene data show CDR1 as LGHNA and CDR2 as YNFKEQ. Unmatched junction bases numbered 11, after V lost 0 bases and J lost 4 bases. The CDR3 coding sequence is TGTGCCAGCAGCCAAGAGGTGGGGGGGAGTTATGGAGAGACCCAGTACTTC. Its protein is CASSQEVGGSYGETQYF.

V is TRBV10-3 and J is TRBJ2-3, with 7 bases identical to TRBD2. V lost 6 bases to trimming and J lost 2 bases; unmatched junction nucleotides: 8. The CDR3 runs to 15 residues. The germline V gene has CDR1 ENHRY and CDR2 SYGVKD. The CDR3 region has the DNA TGTGCCATCAGGGCTTTGCGGGAGAACACAGATACGCAGTATTTT. Residues: CAIRALRENTDTQYF.

The rearrangement links TRBV20-1 to TRBJ2-3, with TRBD1 matching 7 bases. This CDR3 is 17 amino acids long. V lost 1 base and J lost 8; bases outside the gene matches: 18. Germline assignment: CDR1 DFQATT and CDR2 SNEGSKA (reference sequence). CDR3 in amino acids: CSARVGVGTDYIGTQYF. CDR3 DNA sequence: TGCAGTGCTAGAGTGGGGGTTGGGACAGACTACATCGGTACGCAGTATTTT.

The chain couples TRBV28 to TRBJ2-7; D call uncertain. Looked up from germline, CDR1 is MDHEN and CDR2 is SYDVKM. The V end lost 10 bases, the J end lost 1 base, and 20 bases lay between the germline ends. The CDR3 sequence is 15 residues long. CDR3 in amino acids: CATVSLTRSSYEQYF. The CDR3 nucleotides read TGTGCCACCGTAAGCCTTACCCGGAGTTCCTACGAGCAGTACTTC.

The chain couples TRBV28 to TRBJ2-3; D is undetermined. From germline, CDR1 is MDHEN and CDR2 SYDVKM. The CDR3 loop spans 12 amino acids. V was cut by 6 bases and J by 6 bases, with 10 bases left in between. The CDR3 region is CASRPKSDTQYF. In DNA form, the CDR3 reads TGTGCCAGCAGACCGAAGTCGGATACGCAGTATTTT.

This clonotype appeared a few times. The V call is TRBV6-5, the J call TRBJ1-1; perhaps TRBD1 as D (5 bases). V lost 2 bases and J 4 bases, leaving 14 bases between the germline ends. CDR3 size: 15 residues. Germline V gene lookup returns CDR1 MNHEY and CDR2 SVGAGI. CDR3 region: CASSYAQGAVTEAFF. DNA of the CDR3: TGTGCCAGCAGTTACGCCCAGGGCGCAGTCACTGAAGCTTTCTTT.

This clonotype was recorded a few times. The chain joins TRBV5-1 to TRBJ2-1, with TRBD2 matching over 10 bases. With V trimmed by 8 bases and J by 6 bases, 11 bases remained unmatched. The CDR3 is made up of 15 amino acids. Germline V CDR1 and CDR2: SGHRS, YFSETQ. The CDR3, as DNA: TGCGCCAGGCATCTCCTAGCGGGAGAGAGCAATGAGCAGTTCTTC. Its translation: CARHLLAGESNEQFF.

V and J are TRBV12-3 or TRBV12-4 and TRBJ2-1; 14 bases align to TRBD2. V lost 6 bases to trimming and J lost 10 bases; unmatched junction nucleotides: 8. The CDR3 consists of 15 residues. The CDR3 DNA reads TGTGCCAGCAGACCGACTAGCGGGAGGGCCGGGGAGCAGTTCTTC. Residues: CASRPTSGRAGEQFF.

This clonotype was observed a handful of times. This chain connects TRBV5-1 to TRBJ1-2, with unresolved D. The CDR3 loop spans 15 amino acids. Trimming pared 0 bases from V and 0 bases from J, leaving 9 bases between. Germline CDR1 SGHRS, CDR2 YFSETQ. CDR3 DNA sequence: TGCGCCAGCAGCTTGGGAACAGTGACTAACTATGGCTACACCTTC. Translated: CASSLGTVTNYGYTF.

V gene TRBV20-1 combines with J gene TRBJ2-1, with TRBD1 identical over 11 bases. V dropped 2 bases and J dropped 7; count of bases not matched to a gene: 1. Germline V gene lookup returns CDR1 DFQATT and CDR2 SNEGSKA (reference sequence). The length of the CDR3 is 13 residues. The CDR3 sequence is CSARRDRGNEQFF. The CDR3 DNA sequence: TGCAGTGCTAGAAGGGACAGGGGGAATGAGCAGTTCTTC.

V gene TRBV5-1 combines with J gene TRBJ2-7; 12 positions agree with TRBD2. The V gene end was trimmed by 3 bases and the J gene end by 6 bases; junction bases not matched to a gene: 1. This CDR3 contains 13 residues. The germline gives CDR1 SGHRS, CDR2 YFSETQ. CDR3 protein: CASSWGLAGEQYF. CDR3 in DNA: TGCGCCAGCAGCTGGGGACTAGCGGGCGAGCAGTACTTC. Based on the CDR3 plus reference TRBV5-1 and TRBJ2-7, the full variable domain is KAGVTQTPRYLIKTRGQQVTLSCSPISGHRSVSWYQQTPGQGLQFLFEYFSETQRNKGNFPGRFSGRQFSNSRSEMNVSTLELGDSALYLCASSWGLAGEQYFGPGTRLTVT.

At least ten counts were recorded for this clonotype. The rearrangement uses TRBV15 and TRBJ2-1; the D gene is possibly TRBD2 (6 bases). Looked up from germline, CDR1 is LNHNV and CDR2 is YYDKDF (reference sequence). The V gene lost 11 bases and the J gene lost 0 bases, with 11 bases spanning the gap. This CDR3 contains 13 residues. The CDR3, as DNA: TGTGCCTCTCGGGAGAGCTCCTACAATGAGCAGTTCTTC. Protein product: CASRESSYNEQFF.